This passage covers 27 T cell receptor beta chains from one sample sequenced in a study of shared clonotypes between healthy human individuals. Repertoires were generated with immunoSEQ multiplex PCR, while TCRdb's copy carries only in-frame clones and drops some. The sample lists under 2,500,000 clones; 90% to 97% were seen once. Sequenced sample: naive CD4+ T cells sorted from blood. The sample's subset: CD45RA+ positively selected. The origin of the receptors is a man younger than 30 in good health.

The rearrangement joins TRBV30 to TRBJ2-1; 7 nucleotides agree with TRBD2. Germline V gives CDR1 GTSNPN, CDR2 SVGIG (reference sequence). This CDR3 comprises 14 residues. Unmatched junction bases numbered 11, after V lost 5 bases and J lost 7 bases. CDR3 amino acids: CAWAVGGMLNEQFF. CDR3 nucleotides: TGTGCCTGGGCTGTGGGGGGGATGTTGAATGAGCAGTTCTTC.

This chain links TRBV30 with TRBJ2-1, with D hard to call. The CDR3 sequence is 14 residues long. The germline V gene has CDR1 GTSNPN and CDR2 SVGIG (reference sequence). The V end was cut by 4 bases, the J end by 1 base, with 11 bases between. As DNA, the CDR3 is TGTGCCTGGAATCCCCGGCGTTCCTACAATGAGCAGTTCTTC. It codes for CAWNPRRSYNEQFF.

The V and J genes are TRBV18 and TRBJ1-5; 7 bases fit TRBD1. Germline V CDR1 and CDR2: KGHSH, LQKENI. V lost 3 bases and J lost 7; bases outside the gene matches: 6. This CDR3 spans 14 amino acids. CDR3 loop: CASSPDRVGQPQHF. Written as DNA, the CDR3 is TGTGCCAGCTCACCCGACAGGGTTGGCCAGCCCCAGCATTTT.

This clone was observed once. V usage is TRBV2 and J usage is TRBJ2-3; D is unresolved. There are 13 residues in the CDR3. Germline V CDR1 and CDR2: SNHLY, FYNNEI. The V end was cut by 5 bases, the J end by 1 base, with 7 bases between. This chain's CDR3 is CASSKLRTDTQYF. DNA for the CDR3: TGTGCCAGCAGTAAACTACGCACAGATACGCAGTATTTT.

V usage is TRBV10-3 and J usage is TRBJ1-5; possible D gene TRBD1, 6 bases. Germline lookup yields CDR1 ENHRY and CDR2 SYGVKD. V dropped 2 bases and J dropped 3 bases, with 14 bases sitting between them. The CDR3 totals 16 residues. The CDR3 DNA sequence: TGTGCCATCAGTGAGGGACAGATGGGTACCAATCAGCCCCAGCATTTT. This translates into CAISEGQMGTNQPQHF.

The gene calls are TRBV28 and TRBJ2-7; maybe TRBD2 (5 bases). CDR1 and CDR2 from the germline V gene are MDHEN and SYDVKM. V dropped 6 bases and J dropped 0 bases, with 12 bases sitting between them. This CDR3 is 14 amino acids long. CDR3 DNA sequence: TGTGCCAGCAGGCCCCGGGGTGACTCCTACGAGCAGTACTTC. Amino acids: CASRPRGDSYEQYF. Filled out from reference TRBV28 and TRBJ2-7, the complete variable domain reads DVKVTQSSRYLVKRTGEKVFLECVQDMDHENMFWYRQDPGLGLRLIYFSYDVKMKEKGDIPEGYSVSREKKERFSLILESASTNQTSMYLCASRPRGDSYEQYFGPGTRLTVT.

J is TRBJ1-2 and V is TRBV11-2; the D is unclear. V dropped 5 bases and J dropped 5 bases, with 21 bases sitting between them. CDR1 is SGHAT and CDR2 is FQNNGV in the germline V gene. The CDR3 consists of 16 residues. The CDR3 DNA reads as TGTGCCAGCAGCCTCACCTCCGGCAGGCCGACTTATGGCTACACCTTC. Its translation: CASSLTSGRPTYGYTF. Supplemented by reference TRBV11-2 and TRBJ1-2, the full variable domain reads EAGVAQSPRYKIIEKRQSVAFWCNPISGHATLYWYQQILGQGPKLLIQFQNNGVVDDSQLPKDRFSAERLKGVDSTLKIQPAKLEDSAVYLCASSLTSGRPTYGYTFGSGTRLTVV.

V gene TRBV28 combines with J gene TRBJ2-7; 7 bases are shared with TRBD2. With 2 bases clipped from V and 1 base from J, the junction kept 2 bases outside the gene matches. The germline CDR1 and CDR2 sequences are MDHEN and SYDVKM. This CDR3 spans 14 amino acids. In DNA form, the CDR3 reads TGTGCCAGCAGTTTAACTAGCGCATCCTACGAGCAGTACTTC. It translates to CASSLTSASYEQYF.

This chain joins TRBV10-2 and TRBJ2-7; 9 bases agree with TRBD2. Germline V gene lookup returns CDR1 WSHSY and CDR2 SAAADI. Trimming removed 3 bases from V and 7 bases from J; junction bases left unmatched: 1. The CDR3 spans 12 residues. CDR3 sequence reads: CASSDLAGEQYF. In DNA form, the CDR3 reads TGCGCCAGCAGTGATCTAGCGGGGGAGCAGTACTTC.

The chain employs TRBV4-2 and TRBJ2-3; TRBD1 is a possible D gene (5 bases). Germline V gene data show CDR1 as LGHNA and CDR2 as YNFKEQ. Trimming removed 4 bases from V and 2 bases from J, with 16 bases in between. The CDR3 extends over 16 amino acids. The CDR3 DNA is TGTGCCAGCAGCCTTGAAGACAGACTCCCCACAGATACGCAGTATTTT. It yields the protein CASSLEDRLPTDTQYF.

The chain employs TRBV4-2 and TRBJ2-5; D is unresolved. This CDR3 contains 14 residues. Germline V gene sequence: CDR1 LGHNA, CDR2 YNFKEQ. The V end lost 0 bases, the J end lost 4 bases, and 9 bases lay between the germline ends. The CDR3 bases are TGTGCCAGCAGCCAAGAGGCCGTGGGAGAGACCCAGTACTTC. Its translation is CASSQEAVGETQYF.

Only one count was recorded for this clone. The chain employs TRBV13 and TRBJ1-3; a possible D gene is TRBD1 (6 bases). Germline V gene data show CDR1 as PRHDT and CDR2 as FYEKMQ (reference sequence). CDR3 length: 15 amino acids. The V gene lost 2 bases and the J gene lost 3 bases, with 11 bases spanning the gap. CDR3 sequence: CASSLRGQHGNTIYF. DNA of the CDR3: TGTGCCAGCAGCTTACGAGGACAGCATGGAAACACCATATATTTT.

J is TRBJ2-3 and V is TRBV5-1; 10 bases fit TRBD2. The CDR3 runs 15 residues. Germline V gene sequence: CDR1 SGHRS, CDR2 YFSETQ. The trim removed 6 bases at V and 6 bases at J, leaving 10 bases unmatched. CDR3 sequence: CASTPPSGGTDTQYF. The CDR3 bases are TGCGCCAGCACTCCTCCTAGCGGGGGTACCGATACGCAGTATTTT.

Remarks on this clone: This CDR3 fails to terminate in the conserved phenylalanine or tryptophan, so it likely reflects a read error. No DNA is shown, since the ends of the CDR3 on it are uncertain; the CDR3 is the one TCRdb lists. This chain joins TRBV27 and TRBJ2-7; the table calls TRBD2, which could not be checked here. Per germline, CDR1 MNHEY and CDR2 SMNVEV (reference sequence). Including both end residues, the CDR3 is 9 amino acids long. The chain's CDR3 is CASSLRETI.

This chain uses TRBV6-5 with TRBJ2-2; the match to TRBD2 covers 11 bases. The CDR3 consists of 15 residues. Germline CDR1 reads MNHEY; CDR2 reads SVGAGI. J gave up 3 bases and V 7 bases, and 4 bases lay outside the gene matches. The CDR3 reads CASTPSGGYTGELFF. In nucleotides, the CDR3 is TGTGCCAGCACCCCTAGCGGGGGGTACACCGGGGAGCTGTTTTTT.

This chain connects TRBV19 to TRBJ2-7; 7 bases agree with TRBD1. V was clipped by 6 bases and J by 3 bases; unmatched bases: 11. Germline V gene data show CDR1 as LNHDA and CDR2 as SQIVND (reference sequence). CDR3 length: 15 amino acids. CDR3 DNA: TGTGCCAGTAGCGAAGCCGGGACAGCAGTCTACGAGCAGTACTTC. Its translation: CASSEAGTAVYEQYF.

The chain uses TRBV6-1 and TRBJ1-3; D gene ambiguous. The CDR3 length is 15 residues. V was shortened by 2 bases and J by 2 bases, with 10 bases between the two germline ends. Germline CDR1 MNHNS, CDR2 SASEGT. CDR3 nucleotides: TGTGCCAGCAGTGAATTTATGGCAGCTGGAAACACCATATATTTT. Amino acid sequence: CASSEFMAAGNTIYF.

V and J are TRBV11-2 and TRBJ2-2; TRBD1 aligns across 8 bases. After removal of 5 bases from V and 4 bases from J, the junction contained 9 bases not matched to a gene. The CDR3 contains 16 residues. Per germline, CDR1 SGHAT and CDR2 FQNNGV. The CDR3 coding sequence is TGTGCCAGCAGCATTCGGACAGGGTTTTTCACCGGGGAGCTGTTTTTT. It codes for CASSIRTGFFTGELFF. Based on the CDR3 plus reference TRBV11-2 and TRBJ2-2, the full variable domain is EAGVAQSPRYKIIEKRQSVAFWCNPISGHATLYWYQQILGQGPKLLIQFQNNGVVDDSQLPKDRFSAERLKGVDSTLKIQPAKLEDSAVYLCASSIRTGFFTGELFFGEGSRLTVL.

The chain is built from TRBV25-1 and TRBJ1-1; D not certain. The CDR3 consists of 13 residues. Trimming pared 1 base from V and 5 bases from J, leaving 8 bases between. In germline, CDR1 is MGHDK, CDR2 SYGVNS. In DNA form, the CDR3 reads TGTGCCAGCAGTGAATTCAGTGGGACTGAAGCTTTCTTT. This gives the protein CASSEFSGTEAFF.

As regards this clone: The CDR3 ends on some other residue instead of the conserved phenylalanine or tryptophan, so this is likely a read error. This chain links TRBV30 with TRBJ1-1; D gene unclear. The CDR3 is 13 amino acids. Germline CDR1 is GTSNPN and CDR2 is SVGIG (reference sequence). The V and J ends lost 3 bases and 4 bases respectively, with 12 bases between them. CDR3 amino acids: CAWRRDLSTEAFS. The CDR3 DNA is TGTGCCTGGAGAAGGGATTTGTCCACTGAAGCTTTCTCT.

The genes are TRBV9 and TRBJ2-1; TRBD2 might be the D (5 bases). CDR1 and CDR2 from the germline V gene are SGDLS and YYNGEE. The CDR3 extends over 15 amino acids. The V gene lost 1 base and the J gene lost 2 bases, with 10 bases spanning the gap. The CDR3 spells CASSVQSGTYNEQFF. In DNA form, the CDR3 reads TGTGCCAGCAGCGTACAATCCGGGACCTACAATGAGCAGTTCTTC.

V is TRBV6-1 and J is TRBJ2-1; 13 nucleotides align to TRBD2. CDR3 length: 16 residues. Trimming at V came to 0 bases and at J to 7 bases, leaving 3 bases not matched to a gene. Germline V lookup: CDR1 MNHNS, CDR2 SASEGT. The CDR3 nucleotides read TGTGCCAGCAGTGAAGCGGGACTAGCGGGACAAAATGAGCAGTTCTTC. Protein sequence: CASSEAGLAGQNEQFF.

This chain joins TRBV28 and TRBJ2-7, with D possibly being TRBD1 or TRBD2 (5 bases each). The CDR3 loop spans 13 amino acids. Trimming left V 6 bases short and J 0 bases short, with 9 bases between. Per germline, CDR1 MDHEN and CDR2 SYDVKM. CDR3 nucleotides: TGTGCCAGCAGCGGTGGGGGCTCCTACGAGCAGTACTTC. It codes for CASSGGGSYEQYF.

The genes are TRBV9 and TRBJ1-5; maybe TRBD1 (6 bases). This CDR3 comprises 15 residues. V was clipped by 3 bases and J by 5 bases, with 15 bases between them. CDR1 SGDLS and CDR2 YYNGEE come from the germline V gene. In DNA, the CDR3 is TGTGCCAGCAGCGCCCAAGGACAGCCGTATCAGCCCCAGCATTTT. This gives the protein CASSAQGQPYQPQHF.

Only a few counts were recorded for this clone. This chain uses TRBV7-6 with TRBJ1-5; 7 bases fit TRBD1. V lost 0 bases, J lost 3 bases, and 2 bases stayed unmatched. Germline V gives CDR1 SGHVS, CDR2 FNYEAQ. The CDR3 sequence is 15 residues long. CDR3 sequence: CASSLATGLNQPQHF. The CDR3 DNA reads TGTGCCAGCAGCTTAGCGACAGGGCTCAATCAGCCCCAGCATTTT.

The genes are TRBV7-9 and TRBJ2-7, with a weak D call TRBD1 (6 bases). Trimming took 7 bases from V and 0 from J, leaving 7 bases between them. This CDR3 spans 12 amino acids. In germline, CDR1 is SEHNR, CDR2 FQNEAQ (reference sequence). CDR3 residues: CASTGVSYEQYF. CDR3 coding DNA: TGTGCCAGCACAGGGGTCTCCTACGAGCAGTACTTC.

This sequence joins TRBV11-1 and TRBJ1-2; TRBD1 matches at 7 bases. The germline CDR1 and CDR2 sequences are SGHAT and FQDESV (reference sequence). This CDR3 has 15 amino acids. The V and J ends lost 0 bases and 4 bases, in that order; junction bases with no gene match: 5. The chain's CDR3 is CASSLAGEGAYGYTF. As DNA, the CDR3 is TGTGCCAGCAGCTTAGCGGGAGAGGGGGCCTATGGCTACACCTTC.